This TCR beta chain was documented in a study of T cells in Graves' hyperthyroidism and ophthalmopathy. Study-level background: Any treatment followed the collection of peripheral blood at initial diagnosis.

This clonotype was seen many times. Researchers took RNA transcripts and amplified the TCR beta CDR3 regions from them. The HTBI primer set drove a first-round RT-PCR of the TCR CDR3. From the multiplex PCR reads, TCRdb called clonotypes with MiXCR, one entry per CDR3 protein. This table has a few hundred thousand distinct CDR3 sequences, roughly 15% appearing once. The germline CDR1 and CDR2 sequences are SGHRS and YFSETQ. The CDR3 consists of 15 residues. Trimming took 4 bases from V and 5 from J; bases not matched to a gene: 7. J is TRBJ2-1 and V is TRBV5-1; the match to TRBD2 covers 9 bases. Sequenced sample: blood. The TCR comes from a woman aged 18-29 years with Graves' ophthalmopathy. The DNA of the CDR3 is TGCGCCAGCAGCGGCGGGGGGGCCATCGACAATGAGCAGTTCTTC. Its translation is CASSGGGAIDNEQFF.